The rows below give T cell receptor beta chains drawn from one sample of a study of cytomegalovirus exposure and HLA in healthy donors. The assay was immunoSEQ multiplex PCR, and TCRdb's table has in-frame clones only and misses some. The data hold over 150,000 clones, with 87% observed a single time. The specimen sequenced was PBMCs. The receptor set was obtained from a woman aged 30 to 39 in good health and CMV-seronegative. Both conserved end residues are part of each CDR3. D genes are given only for firm matches. Part of the rows lack a size; the others show once, few, many or a class for expanded clones.

j_gene	d_gene	v_gene	abundance	CDR3aa	CDR3nt
TRBJ2-7	NA	TRBV10-3	NA	CAISEGRKVGEQYF	TGTGCCATCAGTGAGGGGAGGAAGGTCGGGGAGCAGTACTTC
TRBJ1-1	TRBD1	TRBV28	NA	CASSLLTGATTEAFF	TGTGCCAGCAGTCTTTTGACAGGGGCAACAACTGAAGCTTTCTTT
TRBJ2-2	TRBD2	TRBV18	NA	CASSYGTSGTGTGELFF	TGTGCCAGCTCATACGGGACTAGCGGGACTGGAACCGGGGAGCTGTTTTTT
TRBJ2-5	TRBD1	TRBV28	NA	CASSSPGTGQETQYF	TGTGCCAGCAGTTCCCCGGGGACAGGGCAAGAGACCCAGTACTTC
TRBJ2-3	TRBD2	TRBV6-5	NA	CASSYGLAGGTDTQYF	TGTGCCAGCAGTTACGGACTAGCGGGGGGCACAGATACGCAGTATTTT
TRBJ2-1	TRBD2	TRBV5-1	NA	CASSLAAGLAGDEQFF	TGCGCCAGCAGCTTGGCCGCAGGTCTAGCGGGAGACGAGCAGTTCTTC
TRBJ2-1	TRBD2	TRBV15	NA	CATSRTSDSYNEQFF	TGTGCCACCAGCCGGACTAGCGACTCCTACAATGAGCAGTTCTTC
TRBJ2-7	TRBD2	TRBV18	NA	CASSPGRAQTDF	TGTGCCAGCTCACCAGGGAGGGCCCAGACAGACTTC
TRBJ2-7	NA	TRBV11-2	NA	CASSLAGQTLDEQYF	TGTGCCAGCAGCTTAGCAGGGCAGACACTCGACGAGCAGTACTTC
TRBJ1-1	NA	TRBV7-3	NA	CASSRGVAGLGTEAFF	TGTGCCAGCAGCCGGGGGGTGGCAGGGCTGGGCACTGAAGCTTTCTTT
TRBJ1-1	NA	TRBV19	NA	CASSIGPQGRTEAFF	TGTGCCAGTAGTATAGGGCCACAGGGTCGCACTGAAGCTTTCTTT
TRBJ2-1	NA	TRBV9	NA	CASSATAYNEQFF	TGTGCCAGCAGTGCGACAGCCTACAATGAGCAGTTCTTC
TRBJ2-1	TRBD1	TRBV5-6	NA	CASSSDRGIIRYNEQFF	TGTGCCAGCAGTTCTGACAGGGGAATTATTAGGTACAATGAGCAGTTCTTC
TRBJ2-4	TRBD1	TRBV7-9	NA	CASSPRTGKLMAKNIQYF	TGTGCCAGCAGCCCTAGGACAGGGAAACTCATGGCCAAAAACATTCAGTACTTC
TRBJ1-5	NA	TRBV6-1	NA	CASSLQHSNQPQHF	TGTGCCAGCAGTTTACAGCATAGCAATCAGCCCCAGCATTTT
TRBJ1-1	NA	TRBV28	NA	CASSSVLGSSTEAFF	TGTGCCAGCAGTTCGGTCCTTGGTTCGAGCACTGAAGCTTTCTTT
TRBJ1-2	TRBD1	TRBV27	once	CASRATGGIGYGYTF	TGTGCCAGCAGGGCCACAGGGGGGATAGGGTATGGCTACACCTTC
TRBJ1-5	NA	TRBV6-5	NA	CASKLTGDSNQPQHF	TGTGCCAGCAAACTGACAGGAGATAGCAATCAGCCCCAGCATTTT
TRBJ2-1	TRBD2	TRBV9	NA	CASSVAVAGVGANEQFF	TGTGCCAGCAGCGTAGCCGTAGCGGGAGTGGGGGCGAATGAGCAGTTCTTC
TRBJ1-2	NA	TRBV5-1	NA	CASSLDAGDYDGYTF	TGCGCCAGCAGCTTGGACGCGGGGGATTACGATGGCTACACCTTC
TRBJ2-3	TRBD2	TRBV23-1	NA	CASSHGSVGAGAVDTQYF	TGCGCCAGCAGTCACGGCAGCGTGGGAGCGGGAGCGGTAGATACGCAGTATTTT
TRBJ2-5	TRBD1	TRBV7-2	NA	CASRKDRGRETQYF	TGTGCCAGCAGAAAAGACAGGGGGCGAGAGACCCAGTACTTC
TRBJ1-5	NA	TRBV5-3	once	CARSRRRGSNSNQPQHF	TGTGCCAGAAGCCGACGTAGGGGGAGTAATAGCAATCAGCCCCAGCATTTT
TRBJ1-1	NA	TRBV7-2	NA	CASSLVGREVWNFF	TGTGCCAGCAGCTTAGTTGGCAGGGAGGTGTGGAATTTCTTT
TRBJ2-1	NA	TRBV9	NA	CASSALSYNEQFF	TGTGCCAGCAGCGCACTCTCCTACAATGAGCAGTTCTTC
TRBJ2-7	NA	TRBV11-2	NA	CASSLTDSLYEQYF	TGTGCCAGCAGCTTGACGGACAGCCTGTACGAGCAGTACTTC
TRBJ1-2	NA	TRBV5-5	NA	CASSSPGSNYGYTF	TGTGCCAGCAGCTCTCCCGGGAGCAACTATGGCTACACCTTC
TRBJ1-6	TRBD1	TRBV19	NA	CASRRGTGVSPLHF	TGTGCCAGTAGGCGGGGGACAGGGGTATCACCCCTCCACTTT
TRBJ2-7	NA	TRBV4-3	few	CASSQNERARNEQYF	TGCGCCAGCAGCCAAAATGAGAGGGCTAGGAACGAGCAGTACTTC
TRBJ1-4	TRBD1	TRBV29-1	NA	CSVADLALTGANEKLFF	TGCAGCGTTGCGGATTTGGCCTTGACAGGGGCTAATGAAAAACTGTTTTTT
TRBJ2-2	NA	TRBV7-2	NA	CASSSIAGTGELFF	TGTGCCAGCAGCTCGATAGCTGGGACCGGGGAGCTGTTTTTT
TRBJ1-2	NA	TRBV4-1	NA	CASSQEGRGGDYGYTF	TGCGCCAGCAGCCAAGAAGGGAGGGGGGGGGATTATGGCTACACCTTC